This T cell receptor beta chain was obtained from a study of technical replicates of blood from a handful of donors. Profiling relied on immunoSEQ multiplex PCR, and the TCRdb table lists in-frame clones only, not all of them. The sample has about 80,000 clones; under 99% are singletons. Germline CDR1 and CDR2: PRHDT and FYEKMQ (reference sequence). V was shortened by 4 bases and J by 3 bases, with 13 bases between the two germline ends. The CDR3 is 14 residues long. Sequencing input: T cells isolated from PBMCs. This clonotype originated in a human donor in good health. The gene calls are TRBV13 and TRBJ2-7; D might be TRBD1 (6 bases). The CDR3 reads CASSSWTESYEQYF. The CDR3 DNA is TGTGCCAGCAGCTCTTGGACAGAAAGCTACGAGCAGTACTTC. Based on the CDR3 plus reference TRBV13 and TRBJ2-7, the full variable domain is AAGVIQSPRHLIKEKRETATLKCYPIPRHDTVYWYQQGPGQDPQFLISFYEKMQSDKGSIPDRFSAQQFSDYHSELNMSSLELGDSALYFCASSSWTESYEQYFGPGTRLTVT.